The 31 T cell receptor beta chains reported below all come from one sample, sequenced in a study of cytomegalovirus exposure and HLA in healthy donors. A multiplex PCR was run with 60 Vbeta primers and 13 Jbeta primers. Profiled with immunoSEQ multiplex PCR; TCRdb holds only in-frame clones, not every one. The listing contains around 60,000 clones. Sequences were obtained from PBMCs. These receptors were taken from a man aged 30 to 39 in good health and CMV-seropositive.

The V and J genes are TRBV11-3 and TRBJ2-7; 10 positions match TRBD1. Germline V gives CDR1 SGHNT, CDR2 YENEEA. J was trimmed by 7 bases and V by 1 base; bases with no gene match: 4. This CDR3 is 14 amino acids long. Here the CDR3 reads CASSLVGTGEEQYF. CDR3 nucleotide sequence: TGTGCCAGCAGCTTAGTCGGGACAGGGGAAGAGCAGTACTTC.

The chain recombines TRBV9 with TRBJ1-1; perhaps TRBD1 as D (6 bases). Germline V CDR1 and CDR2: SGDLS, YYNGEE. This CDR3 is built from 15 residues. Trimming took 1 base from V and 5 from J, leaving 15 bases between them. CDR3 bases: TGTGCCAGCAGCGTAAACCTGGGGGCGCATACTGAAGCTTTCTTT. Translated, it gives CASSVNLGAHTEAFF. Variable domain in full (rest from reference TRBV9 and TRBJ1-1): DSGVTQTPKHLITATGQRVTLRCSPRSGDLSVYWYQQSLDQGLQFLIQYYNGEERAKGNILERFSAQQFPDLHSELNLSSLELGDSALYFCASSVNLGAHTEAFFGQGTRLTVV.

The chain links TRBV7-9 to TRBJ2-3; the match to TRBD1 covers 8 bases. There are 16 residues in the CDR3. In germline, CDR1 is SEHNR, CDR2 FQNEAQ (reference sequence). With 3 bases clipped from V and 1 base from J, the junction kept 6 bases outside the gene matches. The CDR3 DNA is TGTGCCAGCAGCTTCTCCCAGACAGGGGGCACAGATACGCAGTATTTT. Its translation is CASSFSQTGGTDTQYF.

V and J are TRBV4-1 and TRBJ2-7, with 7 nucleotides matching TRBD2. CDR1 and CDR2 (germline): MGHRA, YSYEKL. The CDR3 consists of 18 residues. V gave up 3 bases and J gave up 2 bases; unmatched junction bases: 16. CDR3 residues: CASSQGGVAGDNAYEQYF. CDR3 nucleotide sequence: TGCGCCAGCAGCCAGGGGGGGGTGGCGGGAGATAACGCCTACGAGCAGTACTTC.

The genes are TRBV5-1 and TRBJ1-4; 9 nucleotides line up with TRBD1. Germline-derived CDR1 and CDR2 are SGHRS and YFSETQ. J lost 7 bases, V lost 4 bases, and 8 bases had no gene match. CDR3 length equals 15 residues. The CDR3 DNA reads TGCGCCAGCAGCCTAAGCGGGACAGGGAGTGAAAAACTGTTTTTT. It specifies CASSLSGTGSEKLFF.

The chain has TRBV6-4 and TRBJ2-3, with TRBD2 identical over 9 bases. The germline V gene has CDR1 MRHNA and CDR2 SNTAGT. This CDR3 contains 14 residues. The V and J ends lost 3 bases and 4 bases, in that order; junction bases with no gene match: 2. The CDR3 protein is CASSEREGPDTQYF. The CDR3 nucleotides are TGTGCCAGCAGTGAGCGGGAGGGCCCAGATACGCAGTATTTT.

The chain uses TRBV19 and TRBJ2-5; 14 nucleotides agree with TRBD2. The CDR3 contains 15 residues. CDR1 is LNHDA and CDR2 is SQIVND in the germline V gene (reference sequence). The ends lost 5 bases at V and 5 bases at J; junction bases unmatched: 4. In nucleotides, the CDR3 is TGTGCCAGTAGTTTGGGACTAGCGGGAGCGGAGACCCAGTACTTC. It encodes CASSLGLAGAETQYF. Drawing the rest from reference TRBV19 and TRBJ2-5, the complete variable domain is DGGITQSPKYLFRKEGQNVTLSCEQNLNHDAMYWYRQDPGQGLRLIYYSQIVNDFQKGDIAEGYSVSREKKESFPLTVTSAQKNPTAFYLCASSLGLAGAETQYFGPGTRLLVL.

The rearrangement joins TRBV7-9 to TRBJ2-3; 8 nucleotides align to TRBD2. The V gene end was trimmed by 8 bases and the J gene end by 1 base; junction bases not matched to a gene: 14. This CDR3 spans 17 amino acids. CDR1 is SEHNR and CDR2 is FQNEAQ in the germline V gene (reference sequence). The CDR3 spells CASGGTSGVFGTDTQYF. The CDR3 coding sequence is TGTGCCAGCGGCGGGACTAGTGGGGTTTTCGGCACAGATACGCAGTATTTT.

The chain combines TRBV10-3 with TRBJ2-1; D is uncertain. This CDR3 spans 15 amino acids. Germline CDR1 and CDR2: ENHRY and SYGVKD. V was clipped by 1 base and J by 0 bases, with 7 bases between them. CDR3 DNA: TGTGCCATCAGTGAGTTTGATAGCTCCTACAATGAGCAGTTCTTC. Its translation is CAISEFDSSYNEQFF.

CDR3 sequence (DNA): TGTGCCTGCCGAGAGGCAGGGAACAATCAGCCCCAGCATTTT. The encoded protein is CACREAGNNQPQHF. The chain recombines TRBV2 with TRBJ1-5, with a tentative D call TRBD1 (5 bases). CDR3 size: 14 residues. Trimming left V 11 bases short and J 3 bases short, with 17 bases between. Germline CDR1 reads SNHLY; CDR2 reads FYNNEI.

This chain connects TRBV29-1 to TRBJ2-2, with 8 bases fitting TRBD1. The CDR3 contains 17 residues. Germline V gives CDR1 SQVTM, CDR2 ANQGSEA. After removal of 5 bases from V and 6 bases from J, the junction contained 17 bases not matched to a gene. The CDR3 region is CSVSVLNGQGISGELFF. The DNA for the CDR3 is TGCAGCGTTTCGGTCCTTAACGGACAGGGTATTTCCGGGGAGCTGTTTTTT.

The V and J genes are TRBV7-8 and TRBJ2-5, with D uncertain. Trimming left V 0 bases short and J 4 bases short, with 6 bases between. Germline V gene sequence: CDR1 SGHVS, CDR2 FQNEAQ. This CDR3 is built from 13 residues. CDR3 nucleotide sequence: TGTGCCAGCAGCTTAGCCACCAGAGAGACCCAGTACTTC. Translated, it gives CASSLATRETQYF.

The chain joins TRBV7-2 to TRBJ1-4, with D possibly TRBD1 on 6 matching bases. Deletions cut 8 bases from V and 7 bases from J, with 14 bases between. CDR3 length: 13 residues. Germline CDR1 SGHTA, CDR2 FQGNSA. The CDR3 here is CASRQGYGEKLFF. The CDR3, as DNA: TGTGCCAGCCGCCAGGGGTATGGTGAAAAACTGTTTTTT.

The chain is built from TRBV6-5 and TRBJ1-1; 7 bases are shared with TRBD1. After removal of 7 bases from V and 4 bases from J, the junction contained 9 bases not matched to a gene. Germline V gene data show CDR1 as MNHEY and CDR2 as SVGAGI. The CDR3 sequence is 14 residues long. The CDR3, as DNA: TGTGCCAGCACCAAGACAGGGTTGGGCACTGAAGCTTTCTTT. Encoded protein: CASTKTGLGTEAFF.

J is TRBJ2-7 and V is TRBV4-2, with D tentatively TRBD2 (6 bases). V dropped 1 base and J dropped 4 bases, with 17 bases sitting between them. CDR1 and CDR2 (germline): LGHNA, YNFKEQ. This CDR3 spans 16 amino acids. CDR3 sequence reads: CASSQGRDVGQYEQYF. CDR3 nucleotides: TGTGCCAGCAGCCAAGGGCGGGACGTCGGACAATACGAGCAGTACTTC.

The V call is TRBV5-6, the J call TRBJ1-1; TRBD1 might be the D (5 bases). CDR1 and CDR2 (germline): SGHDT, YYEEEE. This CDR3 comprises 15 residues. The V gene lost 3 bases and the J gene lost 4 bases, with 16 bases spanning the gap. The CDR3 nucleotides read TGTGCCAGCAGCTACCTGGGGGGGGTGTTCACTGAAGCTTTCTTT. It yields the protein CASSYLGGVFTEAFF.

Here the CDR3 DNA reads TGTGCCAGCAGCGTAGAGGGCAGGGATAATTCACCCCTCCACTTT. This codes for CASSVEGRDNSPLHF. The chain is built from TRBV9 and TRBJ1-6, with a weak D call TRBD1 (5 bases). Trimming took 0 bases from V and 5 from J, leaving 9 bases between them. Germline values: CDR1 SGDLS, CDR2 YYNGEE. This CDR3 comprises 15 residues. Full variable domain (remainder filled in from reference TRBV9 and TRBJ1-6): DSGVTQTPKHLITATGQRVTLRCSPRSGDLSVYWYQQSLDQGLQFLIQYYNGEERAKGNILERFSAQQFPDLHSELNLSSLELGDSALYFCASSVEGRDNSPLHFGNGTRLTVT.

The chain combines TRBV5-1 with TRBJ1-2, with TRBD1 matching 7 bases. With V trimmed by 0 bases and J by 4 bases, 3 bases remained unmatched. The CDR3 is 14 residues long. Germline V lookup: CDR1 SGHRS, CDR2 YFSETQ. Here the CDR3 reads CASSLGTGGYGYTF. CDR3 DNA sequence: TGCGCCAGCAGCTTGGGGACAGGCGGCTATGGCTACACCTTC.

The chain joins TRBV10-2 to TRBJ2-3, with 10 bases identical to TRBD1. The germline CDR1 and CDR2 sequences are WSHSY and SAAADI. This CDR3 has 14 amino acids. After removal of 8 bases from V and 5 bases from J, the junction contained 7 bases not matched to a gene. Here the CDR3 reads CASSKTGGIDTQYF. The CDR3 nucleotides are TGCGCCAGCTCTAAGACAGGGGGCATAGATACGCAGTATTTT.

The chain combines TRBV19 with TRBJ2-7, with a possible D match to TRBD2 (5 bases). Trimming left V 1 base short and J 2 bases short, with 12 bases between. The CDR3 totals 15 residues. The germline V gene encodes CDR1 LNHDA and CDR2 SQIVND (reference sequence). The CDR3 DNA is TGTGCCAGTAGTATAGTGCTCGGGGTACCCTACGAGCAGTACTTC. This gives the protein CASSIVLGVPYEQYF.

The chain carries TRBV9 and TRBJ2-7, with 8 nucleotides matching TRBD1. J lost 7 bases, V lost 0 bases, and 6 bases had no gene match. Germline lookup yields CDR1 SGDLS and CDR2 YYNGEE. The CDR3 is 14 residues long. This CDR3 reads CASSVGTGLGEQYF. CDR3 sequence (DNA): TGTGCCAGCAGCGTAGGGACAGGGCTTGGTGAGCAGTACTTC. Variable domain in full (rest from reference TRBV9 and TRBJ2-7): DSGVTQTPKHLITATGQRVTLRCSPRSGDLSVYWYQQSLDQGLQFLIQYYNGEERAKGNILERFSAQQFPDLHSELNLSSLELGDSALYFCASSVGTGLGEQYFGPGTRLTVT.

V gene TRBV5-1 combines with J gene TRBJ1-2; no definite D call. V dropped 0 bases and J dropped 3 bases, with 12 bases sitting between them. From germline, CDR1 is SGHRS and CDR2 YFSETQ. This CDR3 is built from 15 residues. The CDR3 DNA reads as TGCGCCAGCAGCTTGGGCGCGGGGAAGGACTATGGCTACACCTTC. This gives the protein CASSLGAGKDYGYTF.

The chain links TRBV4-1 to TRBJ1-4; D is possibly TRBD1 (6 bases). Germline V gives CDR1 MGHRA, CDR2 YSYEKL. The germline V and J ends were trimmed by 0 bases and 9 bases, with 17 bases remaining between them. The CDR3 covers 16 residues. The CDR3 is CASSQDLGGARQKLFF. As DNA, the CDR3 is TGCGCCAGCAGCCAAGATCTCGGGGGGGCGCGTCAAAAACTGTTTTTT.

This chain links TRBV4-1 with TRBJ1-2, with D perhaps matching TRBD1 (5 bases). The V end was cut by 0 bases, the J end by 9 bases, with 20 bases between. The germline gives CDR1 MGHRA, CDR2 YSYEKL. The CDR3 length is 16 residues. In nucleotides, the CDR3 is TGCGCCAGCAGCCAAGATTTGCGGGGGGGTGATCGTAGCTACACCTTC. It translates to CASSQDLRGGDRSYTF.

The chain carries TRBV27 and TRBJ2-3; D is perhaps TRBD1 (6 bases). The CDR3 covers 16 residues. CDR1 MNHEY and CDR2 SMNVEV come from the germline V gene (reference sequence). Deletions cut 4 bases from V and 3 bases from J, with 17 bases between. The CDR3 DNA follows: TGTGCCAGCAGTTCGCCGGGACACGATTTTACAGATACGCAGTATTTT. The encoded protein is CASSSPGHDFTDTQYF.

Notes on this clone: An end of the junction does not agree with germline; a read error may underlie this. The chain employs TRBV30 and TRBJ2-1, with D possibly TRBD2 on 5 matching bases. Germline CDR1 GTSNPN, CDR2 SVGIG (reference sequence). This CDR3 contains 15 residues. The CDR3 sequence: CAGSVRVNPDNEQFF. Here the CDR3 DNA reads TGTGCCGGGAGTGTACGGGTGAATCCCGACAATGAGCAGTTCTTC. Full variable domain (outside the CDR3, taken from reference TRBV30 and TRBJ2-1): SQTIHQWPATLVQPVGSPLSLECTVEGTSNPNLYWYRQAAGRGLQLLFYSVGIGQISSEVPQNLSASRPQDRQFILSSKKLLLSDSGFYLCAGSVRVNPDNEQFFGPGTRLTVL.

The chain employs TRBV18 and TRBJ1-6; possible D gene TRBD1, 5 bases. The length of the CDR3 is 16 residues. Germline V CDR1 and CDR2: KGHSH, LQKENI. Trimming pared 2 bases from V and 10 bases from J, leaving 18 bases between. The CDR3 here is CASSPEYGARGSPLHF. The CDR3 coding sequence is TGTGCCAGCTCACCAGAGTATGGGGCTAGAGGATCACCCCTCCACTTT.

The V and J genes are TRBV30 and TRBJ1-1; the D is unclear. CDR1 GTSNPN and CDR2 SVGIG come from the germline V gene (reference sequence). Trimming cost V 2 bases and J 0 bases, with 7 bases left between them. The CDR3 is made up of 13 amino acids. CDR3: CAWSLGLNTEAFF. The CDR3 region has the DNA TGTGCCTGGAGTCTAGGTTTGAACACTGAAGCTTTCTTT.

The genes are TRBV5-8 and TRBJ2-7, with D possibly matching TRBD1 (6 bases). V was clipped by 2 bases and J by 4 bases, with 13 bases between them. The CDR3 has 14 amino acids. Germline V gives CDR1 SGHTS, CDR2 YDEGEE. The CDR3 DNA is TGTGCCAGCAGCTTTCGAGACAGGCGGTACGAGCAGTACTTC. Amino acid sequence: CASSFRDRRYEQYF.

The J gene is TRBJ2-1, the V gene TRBV15, with 7 bases that match TRBD1. The germline CDR1 and CDR2 sequences are LNHNV and YYDKDF (reference sequence). J lost 4 bases, V lost 3 bases, and 9 bases had no gene match. The CDR3 is made up of 16 amino acids. The CDR3 nucleotides are TGTGCCACCAGCAGGCCGACAGGGTTTGCATACAATGAGCAGTTCTTC. Translating gives CATSRPTGFAYNEQFF.

V is TRBV29-1 and J is TRBJ1-4; D uncertain. From germline, CDR1 is SQVTM and CDR2 ANQGSEA. The CDR3 runs to 12 residues. The V end lost 7 bases, the J end lost 6 bases, and 12 bases lay between the germline ends. CDR3 DNA: TGCAGCGCCTTCGGGAGGGATGAAAAACTGTTTTTT. It translates to CSAFGRDEKLFF.